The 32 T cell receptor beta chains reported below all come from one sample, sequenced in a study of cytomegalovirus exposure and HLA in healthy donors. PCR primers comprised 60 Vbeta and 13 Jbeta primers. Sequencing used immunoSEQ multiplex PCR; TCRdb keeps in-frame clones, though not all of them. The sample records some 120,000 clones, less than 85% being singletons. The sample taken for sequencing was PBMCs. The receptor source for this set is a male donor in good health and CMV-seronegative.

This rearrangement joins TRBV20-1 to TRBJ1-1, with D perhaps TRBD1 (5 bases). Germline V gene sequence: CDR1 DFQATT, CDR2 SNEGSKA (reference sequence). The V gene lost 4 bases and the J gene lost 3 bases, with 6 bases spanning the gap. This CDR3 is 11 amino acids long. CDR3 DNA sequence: TGCAGTGCTAAAGGGGACACTGAAGCTTTCTTT. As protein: CSAKGDTEAFF.

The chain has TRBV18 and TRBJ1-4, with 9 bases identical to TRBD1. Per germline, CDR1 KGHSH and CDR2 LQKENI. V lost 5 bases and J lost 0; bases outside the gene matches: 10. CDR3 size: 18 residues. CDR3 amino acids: CASSYRDRVGPTNEKLFF. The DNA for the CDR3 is TGTGCCAGCTCATACCGGGACAGGGTTGGCCCAACTAATGAAAAACTGTTTTTT.

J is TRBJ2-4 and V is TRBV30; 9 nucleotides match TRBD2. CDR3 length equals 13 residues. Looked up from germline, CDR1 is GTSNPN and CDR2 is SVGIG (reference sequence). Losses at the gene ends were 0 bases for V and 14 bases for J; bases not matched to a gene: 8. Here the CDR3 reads CAWSVGVAGVEYF. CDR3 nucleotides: TGTGCCTGGAGTGTAGGGGTAGCGGGAGTGGAGTACTTC.

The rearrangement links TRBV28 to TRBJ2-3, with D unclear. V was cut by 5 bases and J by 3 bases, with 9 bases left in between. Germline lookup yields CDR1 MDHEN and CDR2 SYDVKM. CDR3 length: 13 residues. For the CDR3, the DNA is TGTGCCAGCAGTCTCCCTAAAACAGATACGCAGTATTTT. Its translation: CASSLPKTDTQYF.

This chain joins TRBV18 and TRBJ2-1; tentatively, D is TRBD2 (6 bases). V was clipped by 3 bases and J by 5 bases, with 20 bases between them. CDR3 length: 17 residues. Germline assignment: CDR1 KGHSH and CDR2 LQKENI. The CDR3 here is CASSPLGGRPANNEQFF. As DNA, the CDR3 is TGTGCCAGCTCACCCCTCGGGGGACGGCCGGCGAACAATGAGCAGTTCTTC.

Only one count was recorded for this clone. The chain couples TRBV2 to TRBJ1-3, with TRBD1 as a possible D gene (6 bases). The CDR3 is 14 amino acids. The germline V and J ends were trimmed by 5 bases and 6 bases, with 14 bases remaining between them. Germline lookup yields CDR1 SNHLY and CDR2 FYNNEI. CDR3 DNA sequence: TGTGCCAGCAGTACACAGGGCTCGGAAAACACCATATATTTT. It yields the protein CASSTQGSENTIYF.

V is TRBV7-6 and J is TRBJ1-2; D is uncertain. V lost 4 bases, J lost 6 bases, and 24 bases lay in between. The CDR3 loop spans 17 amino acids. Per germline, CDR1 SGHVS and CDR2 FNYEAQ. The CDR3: CASSSNYAGLGRHGYTF. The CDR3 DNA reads TGTGCCAGCAGCTCGAATTATGCAGGCTTAGGAAGACATGGCTACACCTTC.

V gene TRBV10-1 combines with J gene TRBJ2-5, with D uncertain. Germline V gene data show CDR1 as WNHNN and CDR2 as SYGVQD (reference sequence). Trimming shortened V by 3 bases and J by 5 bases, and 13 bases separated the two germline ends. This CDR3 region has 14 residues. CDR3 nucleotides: TGCGCCAGCAGTGAAGGCCCATCCAGGGAGACCCAGTACTTC. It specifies CASSEGPSRETQYF.

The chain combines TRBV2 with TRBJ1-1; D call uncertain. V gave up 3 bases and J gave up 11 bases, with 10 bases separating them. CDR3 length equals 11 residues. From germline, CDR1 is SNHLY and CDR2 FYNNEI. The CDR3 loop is CASSETVMAFF. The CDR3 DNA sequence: TGTGCCAGCAGTGAGACTGTAATGGCTTTCTTT.

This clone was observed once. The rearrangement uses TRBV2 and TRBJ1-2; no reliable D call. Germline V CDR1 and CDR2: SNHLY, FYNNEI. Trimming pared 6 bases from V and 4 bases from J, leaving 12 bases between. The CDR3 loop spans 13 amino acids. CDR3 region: CASRRPEGYGYTF. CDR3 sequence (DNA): TGTGCCAGCAGGCGCCCCGAGGGCTATGGCTACACCTTC.

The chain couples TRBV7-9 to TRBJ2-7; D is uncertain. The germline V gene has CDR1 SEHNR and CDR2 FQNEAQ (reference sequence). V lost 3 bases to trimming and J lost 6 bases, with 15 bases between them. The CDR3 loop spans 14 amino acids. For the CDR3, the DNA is TGTGCCAGCAGCTTGGTTAGTGGATCAGGCGAGCAGTACTTC. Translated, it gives CASSLVSGSGEQYF.

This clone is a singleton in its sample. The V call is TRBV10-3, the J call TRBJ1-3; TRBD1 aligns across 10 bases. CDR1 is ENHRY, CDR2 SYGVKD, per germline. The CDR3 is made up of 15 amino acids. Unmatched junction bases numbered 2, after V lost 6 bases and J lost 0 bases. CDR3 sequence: CAIRGQGSSGNTIYF. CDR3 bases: TGTGCCATCAGGGGACAGGGGAGCTCTGGAAACACCATATATTTT.

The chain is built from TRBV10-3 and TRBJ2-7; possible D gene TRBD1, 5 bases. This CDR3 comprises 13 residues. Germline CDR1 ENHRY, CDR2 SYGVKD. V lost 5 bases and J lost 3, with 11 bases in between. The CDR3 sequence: CAISLDRVYEQYF. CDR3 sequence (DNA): TGTGCCATCAGTCTAGACAGAGTCTACGAGCAGTACTTC.

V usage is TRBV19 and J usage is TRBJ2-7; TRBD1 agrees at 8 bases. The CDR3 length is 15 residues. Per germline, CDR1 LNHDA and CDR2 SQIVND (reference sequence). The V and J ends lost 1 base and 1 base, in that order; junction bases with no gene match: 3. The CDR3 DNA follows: TGTGCCAGTAGTATAGGGACAGGGAAGTCCTACGAGCAGTACTTC. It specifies CASSIGTGKSYEQYF.

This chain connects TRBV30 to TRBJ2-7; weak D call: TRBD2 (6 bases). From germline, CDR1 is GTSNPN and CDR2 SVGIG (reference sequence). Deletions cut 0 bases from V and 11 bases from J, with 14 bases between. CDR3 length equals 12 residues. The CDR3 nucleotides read TGTGCCTGGAGTGTCCCCACGGGCGGGAAGTACTTC. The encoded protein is CAWSVPTGGKYF.

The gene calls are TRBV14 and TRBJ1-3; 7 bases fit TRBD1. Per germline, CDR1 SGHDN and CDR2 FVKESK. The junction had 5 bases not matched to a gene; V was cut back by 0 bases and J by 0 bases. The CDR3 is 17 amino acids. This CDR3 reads CASSQEGGRGSGNTIYF. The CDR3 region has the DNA TGTGCCAGCAGCCAAGAAGGGGGCAGGGGCTCTGGAAACACCATATATTTT.

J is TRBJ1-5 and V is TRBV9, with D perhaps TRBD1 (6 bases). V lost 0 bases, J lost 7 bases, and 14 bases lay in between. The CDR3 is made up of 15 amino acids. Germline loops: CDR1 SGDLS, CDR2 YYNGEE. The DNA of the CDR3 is TGTGCCAGCAGCGTAGGGGGGGGGCTGGGGCAGCCCCAGCATTTT. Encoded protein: CASSVGGGLGQPQHF.

The CDR3 coding sequence is TGTGCCAGCAGTTGGGGGCGGGGGGCGCCCAACGAGCAGTACTTC. It encodes CASSWGRGAPNEQYF. The chain carries TRBV6-6 and TRBJ2-7, with 8 bases matching TRBD2. The junction had 10 bases not matched to a gene; V was cut back by 4 bases and J by 5 bases. This CDR3 has 15 amino acids. Germline values: CDR1 MNHNY, CDR2 SVGAGI (reference sequence).

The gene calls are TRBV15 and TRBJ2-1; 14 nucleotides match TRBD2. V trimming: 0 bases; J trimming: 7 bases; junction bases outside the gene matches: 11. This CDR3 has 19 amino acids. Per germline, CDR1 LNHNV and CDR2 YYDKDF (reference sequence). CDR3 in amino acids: CATSRDWGGTSGRGNEQFF. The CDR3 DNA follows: TGTGCCACCAGCAGAGATTGGGGAGGGACTAGCGGGAGAGGGAATGAGCAGTTCTTC.

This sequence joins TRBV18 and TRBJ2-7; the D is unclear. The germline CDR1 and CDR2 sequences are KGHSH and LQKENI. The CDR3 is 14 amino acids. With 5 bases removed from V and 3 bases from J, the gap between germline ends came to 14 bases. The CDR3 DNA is TGTGCCAGCTCATCCTCGAACCCAGGCTACGAGCAGTACTTC. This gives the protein CASSSSNPGYEQYF.

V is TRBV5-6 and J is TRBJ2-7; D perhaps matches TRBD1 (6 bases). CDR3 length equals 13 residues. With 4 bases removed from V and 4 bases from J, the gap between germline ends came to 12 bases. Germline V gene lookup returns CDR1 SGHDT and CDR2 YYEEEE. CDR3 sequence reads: CASSHRDGYEQYF. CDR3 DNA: TGTGCCAGCAGCCACAGGGACGGATACGAGCAGTACTTC.

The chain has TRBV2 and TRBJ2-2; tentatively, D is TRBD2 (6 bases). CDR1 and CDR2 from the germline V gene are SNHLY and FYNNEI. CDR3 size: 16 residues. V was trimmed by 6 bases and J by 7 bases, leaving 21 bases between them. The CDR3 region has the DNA TGTGCCAGCAGCGCTGGGCGACGACTAGGAAGCGGGGAGCTGTTTTTT. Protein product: CASSAGRRLGSGELFF.

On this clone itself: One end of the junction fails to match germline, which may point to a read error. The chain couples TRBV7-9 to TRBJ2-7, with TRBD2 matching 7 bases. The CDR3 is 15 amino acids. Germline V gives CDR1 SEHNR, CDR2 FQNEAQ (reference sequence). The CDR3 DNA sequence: TGTTCCAGCAGCTTCAGCAGGGAGGGTTCCTACGAGCAGTACTTC. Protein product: CSSSFSREGSYEQYF.

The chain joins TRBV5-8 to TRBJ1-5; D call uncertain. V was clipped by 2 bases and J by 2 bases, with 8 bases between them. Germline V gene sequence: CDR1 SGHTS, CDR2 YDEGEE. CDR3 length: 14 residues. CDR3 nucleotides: TGTGCCAGCAGCTTTTTAACGGGCAATCAGCCCCAGCATTTT. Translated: CASSFLTGNQPQHF.

CDR3 residues: CASSESASGSRNEQFF. CDR3 DNA: TGTGCCAGCAGTGAATCGGCTAGCGGGAGCCGTAATGAGCAGTTCTTC. J is TRBJ2-1 and V is TRBV6-1; TRBD2 aligns across 10 bases. The CDR3 contains 16 residues. With V trimmed by 2 bases and J by 7 bases, 8 bases remained unmatched. Germline CDR1 MNHNS, CDR2 SASEGT.

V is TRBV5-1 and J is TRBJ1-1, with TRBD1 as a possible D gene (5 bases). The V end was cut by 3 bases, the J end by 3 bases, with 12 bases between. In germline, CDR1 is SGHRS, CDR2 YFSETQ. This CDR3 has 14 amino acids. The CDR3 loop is CASSSVTGDTEAFF. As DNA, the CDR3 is TGCGCCAGCAGCTCCGTAACGGGGGACACTGAAGCTTTCTTT.

The CDR3 is CASSGSGTENLNEQFF. Here the CDR3 DNA reads TGTGCCAGCAGCGGATCCGGGACAGAAAACCTCAATGAGCAGTTCTTC. The J gene is TRBJ2-1, the V gene TRBV11-2, with 7 nucleotides matching TRBD1. The V and J ends lost 5 bases and 6 bases, in that order; junction bases with no gene match: 13. The CDR3 spans 16 residues. The germline CDR1 and CDR2 sequences are SGHAT and FQNNGV.

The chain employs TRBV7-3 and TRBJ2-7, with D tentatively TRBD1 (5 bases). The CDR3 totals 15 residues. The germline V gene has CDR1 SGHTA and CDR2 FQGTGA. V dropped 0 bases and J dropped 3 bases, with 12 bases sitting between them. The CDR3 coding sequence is TGTGCCAGCAGCTTAACTGAACAGGTTGGCTACGAGCAGTACTTC. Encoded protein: CASSLTEQVGYEQYF.

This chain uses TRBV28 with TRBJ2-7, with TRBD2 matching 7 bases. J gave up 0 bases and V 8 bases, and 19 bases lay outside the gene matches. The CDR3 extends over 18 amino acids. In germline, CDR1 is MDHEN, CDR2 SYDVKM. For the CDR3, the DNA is TGTGCCAGCGTTCCCGCCATTATCAGCGGGGTAAGCTCCTACGAGCAGTACTTC. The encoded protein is CASVPAIISGVSSYEQYF.

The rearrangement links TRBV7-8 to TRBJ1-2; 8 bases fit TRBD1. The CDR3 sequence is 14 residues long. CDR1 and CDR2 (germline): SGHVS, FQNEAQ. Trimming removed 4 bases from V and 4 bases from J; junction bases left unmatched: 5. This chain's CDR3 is CASSSDRDGYGYTF. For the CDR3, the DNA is TGTGCCAGCAGCTCGGACAGGGACGGCTATGGCTACACCTTC.

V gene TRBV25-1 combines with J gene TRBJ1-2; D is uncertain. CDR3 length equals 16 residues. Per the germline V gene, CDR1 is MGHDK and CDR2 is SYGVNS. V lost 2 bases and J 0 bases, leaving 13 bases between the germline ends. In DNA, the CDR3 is TGTGCCAGCAGTGAAACGCGGGCAGCTCCTAACTATGGCTACACCTTC. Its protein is CASSETRAAPNYGYTF.

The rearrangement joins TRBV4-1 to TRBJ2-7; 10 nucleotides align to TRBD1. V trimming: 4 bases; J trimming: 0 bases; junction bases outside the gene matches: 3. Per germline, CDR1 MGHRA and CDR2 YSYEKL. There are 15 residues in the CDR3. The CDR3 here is CASSRDRGFSYEQYF. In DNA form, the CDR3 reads TGCGCCAGCAGCCGGGACAGGGGCTTCTCCTACGAGCAGTACTTC.